Below are 20 T cell receptor beta chains sequenced from a single sample in a study of identical twins. TCRdb itself ran the 5' RACE reads through MiXCR, one entry per CDR3 protein. The sample consists of a few hundred thousand distinct CDR3 sequences, just under 10% of them appearing once. These data also formed part of another study, on yellow fever vaccine responses in identical twins.

Sequencing input: PBMCs. These TCRs come from a young woman in good health.

The chain couples TRBV6-1 to TRBJ1-4, with D possibly being TRBD1 (6 bases). V dropped 4 bases and J dropped 4 bases, with 19 bases sitting between them. CDR3 length equals 17 residues. Looked up from germline, CDR1 is MNHNS and CDR2 is SASEGT. This CDR3 is CASSALARDTINEKLFF. In DNA form, the CDR3 reads TGTGCCAGCAGTGCTCTCGCCCGGGACACGATTAATGAAAAACTGTTTTTT.

This clonotype appeared a few times. The J gene is TRBJ2-1, the V gene TRBV10-3, with 7 bases aligning to TRBD2. This CDR3 comprises 16 residues. Germline trimming cut 4 bases from V and 3 bases from J; bases unmatched to any gene: 9. Germline CDR1 is ENHRY and CDR2 is SYGVKD. The CDR3 nucleotides read TGTGCCATCAGTGTCGCCCCTAGCGGAGGCTACAATGAGCAGTTCTTC. Translated, it gives CAISVAPSGGYNEQFF.

This clonotype was detected a few times. The CDR3 loop reads CASGTDSGNTIYF. CDR3 in DNA: TGTGCCAGCGGGACTGACTCTGGAAACACCATATATTTT. The chain carries TRBV27 and TRBJ1-3, with a weak D call TRBD1 (5 bases). Germline CDR1 is MNHEY and CDR2 is SMNVEV (reference sequence). The CDR3 covers 13 residues. Trimming removed 8 bases from V and 0 bases from J, with 8 bases in between.

There are a few counts of this clonotype. The CDR3 spells CASSLWDRGKYEQYF. Here the CDR3 DNA reads TGTGCCAGCAGTTTATGGGACAGGGGGAAATACGAGCAGTACTTC. The V gene is TRBV27, the J gene TRBJ2-7; 11 bases match TRBD1. Trimming took 1 base from V and 4 from J; bases not matched to a gene: 3. Germline V lookup: CDR1 MNHEY, CDR2 SMNVEV (reference sequence). The CDR3 consists of 15 residues.

This clonotype has more than one count but fewer than ten. In DNA, the CDR3 is TGTGCCAGCAGCCAGGGGCCGACTAGCGGGAATCCTGAGCAGTTCTTC. Translating gives CASSQGPTSGNPEQFF. This rearrangement joins TRBV4-2 to TRBJ2-1, with 11 bases lining up with TRBD2. V shed 3 bases and J 9 bases; nucleotides not matched to a gene: 10. Germline V gene sequence: CDR1 LGHNA, CDR2 YNFKEQ. The CDR3 length is 16 residues.

The table lists this clonotype with many counts. The chain joins TRBV12-3 or TRBV12-4 to TRBJ2-7; D gene ambiguous. Trimming cost V 3 bases and J 0 bases, with 9 bases left between them. This CDR3 spans 14 amino acids. The CDR3 reads CASSFGRLSYEQYF. CDR3 coding DNA: TGTGCCAGCAGTTTTGGGCGGCTCTCCTACGAGCAGTACTTC.

This clonotype was seen at least ten times. The chain uses TRBV20-1 and TRBJ2-3; 8 bases agree with TRBD2. The CDR3 consists of 11 residues. The ends lost 6 bases at V and 12 bases at J; junction bases unmatched: 8. Germline V lookup: CDR1 DFQATT, CDR2 SNEGSKA (reference sequence). CDR3 sequence reads: CSAPVSGEQYF. CDR3 coding DNA: TGCAGTGCCCCCGTTAGCGGGGAACAGTATTTT.

This clonotype was detected only a few times. This chain uses TRBV20-1 with TRBJ2-7; 10 bases map to TRBD1. V was pared by 0 bases and J by 5 bases, with 13 bases of the junction left unmatched. The CDR3 runs to 17 residues. Germline V gene data show CDR1 as DFQATT and CDR2 as SNEGSKA (reference sequence). CDR3 protein: CSARDWLSGTGVHEQYF. The CDR3 DNA sequence: TGCAGTGCTAGAGATTGGTTGTCGGGGACAGGGGTTCACGAGCAGTACTTC.

This clonotype has a handful of counts. This chain joins TRBV27 and TRBJ2-2; 8 bases map to TRBD2. CDR3 length: 17 amino acids. CDR1 and CDR2 from the germline V gene are MNHEY and SMNVEV (reference sequence). V gave up 3 bases and J gave up 1 base; unmatched junction bases: 7. The CDR3 nucleotides are TGTGCCAGCAGTTTCCGGCTAGCGGGCCTGAACACCGGGGAGCTGTTTTTT. Amino acids: CASSFRLAGLNTGELFF.

This clonotype was picked up many times. This sequence joins TRBV6-5 and TRBJ1-4; 7 bases line up with TRBD1. The CDR3 sequence is 18 residues long. In germline, CDR1 is MNHEY, CDR2 SVGAGI. V shed 4 bases, J shed 0 bases, and the junction held 11 bases outside the gene matches. CDR3 protein: CASSSPGQLMSTNEKLFF. Written as DNA, the CDR3 is TGTGCCAGCAGTTCGCCGGGACAGCTAATGTCAACTAATGAAAAACTGTTTTTT.

This clonotype was observed many times. Because the CDR3's place on the DNA is in doubt, the DNA is left out and the CDR3 is given as listed by TCRdb. This sequence joins TRBV21-1 and TRBJ2-2; TRBD1, as called in the table, went unchecked against the DNA. TRBV21-1 is termed a pseudogene. The CDR3 is made up of 15 amino acids, end residues included. This CDR3 reads CASSWGQGAGGELFF.

The V and J genes are TRBV7-2 and TRBJ1-5, with 8 bases fitting TRBD1. Germline trimming cut 4 bases from V and 7 bases from J; bases unmatched to any gene: 3. Germline V lookup: CDR1 SGHTA, CDR2 FQGNSA. This CDR3 region has 13 residues. In DNA, the CDR3 is TGTGCCAGCAGCTACAGGGGGGAACAGCCCCAGCATTTT. Its protein product is CASSYRGEQPQHF.

The gene calls are TRBV30 and TRBJ1-3, with D possibly matching TRBD1 (5 bases). The CDR3 sequence is 13 residues long. V lost 3 bases and J 6 bases, leaving 12 bases between the germline ends. Germline V gives CDR1 GTSNPN, CDR2 SVGIG (reference sequence). CDR3 amino acids: CAWRRGLSNTIYF. The DNA for the CDR3 is TGTGCCTGGAGAAGGGGTTTATCAAACACCATATATTTT.

Only a few counts were recorded for this clonotype. The chain links TRBV20-1 to TRBJ1-2, with 7 bases lining up with TRBD1. The CDR3 sequence is 13 residues long. V was clipped by 6 bases and J by 1 base; unmatched bases: 5. Germline V gene lookup returns CDR1 DFQATT and CDR2 SNEGSKA (reference sequence). The DNA for the CDR3 is TGCAGTGCCCCTGGACAGGTTAACTATGGCTACACCTTC. Its translation is CSAPGQVNYGYTF.

The rearrangement joins TRBV18 to TRBJ1-1; 8 nucleotides align to TRBD1. CDR3 length: 16 amino acids. Germline V lookup: CDR1 KGHSH, CDR2 LQKENI. V lost 3 bases, J lost 2 bases, and 8 bases stayed unmatched. This chain's CDR3 is CASSPSSTGVNTEAFF. The CDR3 DNA reads as TGTGCCAGCTCACCGTCTTCGACAGGGGTAAACACTGAAGCTTTCTTT. Based on the CDR3 plus reference TRBV18 and TRBJ1-1, the full variable domain is NAGVMQNPRHLVRRRGQEARLRCSPMKGHSHVYWYRQLPEEGLKFMVYLQKENIIDESGMPKERFSAEFPKEGPSILRIQQVVRGDSAAYFCASSPSSTGVNTEAFFGQGTRLTVV.

The rearrangement links TRBV29-1 to TRBJ2-7, with TRBD2 matching 11 bases. CDR3 length: 14 residues. Germline-derived CDR1 and CDR2 are SQVTM and ANQGSEA. V gave up 2 bases and J gave up 4 bases; unmatched junction bases: 4. The CDR3: CSVETASGRYEQYF. The CDR3 region has the DNA TGCAGCGTTGAAACCGCTAGCGGGAGGTACGAGCAGTACTTC.

This clonotype was seen only a few times. The V gene is TRBV5-5, the J gene TRBJ2-5; the D gene could be TRBD1 or TRBD2 (5 bases each). Trimming removed 2 bases from V and 6 bases from J, with 17 bases in between. The CDR3 length is 15 residues. Germline V CDR1 and CDR2: SGHKS, YYEKEE (reference sequence). CDR3 DNA: TGTGCCAGCAGCTTCATCTTGGGGGAAGTCCAGACCCAGTACTTC. Amino acids: CASSFILGEVQTQYF.

J is TRBJ2-2 and V is TRBV6-1; the D is unclear. Trimming shortened V by 8 bases and J by 6 bases, and 19 bases separated the two germline ends. The germline CDR1 and CDR2 sequences are MNHNS and SASEGT. The length of the CDR3 is 15 residues. The CDR3: CASSEPSIGAGELFF. The CDR3, as DNA: TGTGCCAGCTCAGAGCCCAGCATCGGAGCCGGGGAGCTGTTTTTT.

The gene calls are TRBV6-5 and TRBJ2-5; 12 bases line up with TRBD2. J gave up 5 bases and V 3 bases, and 7 bases lay outside the gene matches. This CDR3 is built from 16 residues. The germline V gene has CDR1 MNHEY and CDR2 SVGAGI. CDR3 sequence: CASSYRGLAGTETQYF. CDR3 nucleotide sequence: TGTGCCAGCAGTTATAGAGGACTAGCGGGAACGGAGACCCAGTACTTC.

The chain uses TRBV7-2 and TRBJ2-7, with 7 nucleotides matching TRBD1. Trimming took 5 bases from V and 2 from J; bases not matched to a gene: 15. Germline V CDR1 and CDR2: SGHTA, FQGNSA. The CDR3 runs 17 residues. The CDR3 DNA follows: TGTGCCAGCAGCCTCAGTCCAACCGGGACAGACGCCTACGAGCAGTACTTC. Translated: CASSLSPTGTDAYEQYF.